The subject of this entry is one T cell receptor (beta chain). What antigen it recognizes has not been identified. No much larger clone exists at a distance of one base, and base qualities are not known. This entry comes from a study of T cell responses to AZD1222 COVID-19 vaccine (dated by TCRdb to the early 2020s). The study in broad terms: TCR sequencing was performed for roughly 250 trial participants, of whom about 200 were given two doses of AZD1222 and approximately 26 were given two doses of MenACWY control vaccine. Trial participants were enrolled by age into subgroups of 18-55, 56-69 and 70-plus years, and 148, 28 and 57 TCR-sequenced participants, respectively, were included in these subgroups. General conclusions and limits of the study: After two AZD1222 doses, both the breadth and the depth of spike-specific TCRs were significantly higher than at day 0 and than in MenACWY recipients. The 56-69-year group was small, and its depth increase did not reach significance, likely because of low power. Participants were mostly white British, with more females than males. The authors suggested clonal diversity may have been underestimated. Reportedly, almost half of the unique spike-specific TCRs recognized epitopes lying outside the regions that are mutated in the B.1.351 and B.1.1.7 variants. The vaccine-associated CD4 TCRs covered the entire spike protein, and the dominant responses fell in regions 160-218 and 743-854. Conclusions about previously exposed vaccinees were limited because only a handful of AZD1222 recipients were SARS-CoV-2 seropositive at baseline. Because no day 14 peak-response samples were available, the repertoires could be characterized only after the peak T cell response.

V and J are truncated by 6 bases and 5 bases respectively, leaving an intervening sequence of 13 bases. From cysteine to phenylalanine, the CDR3 is 13 amino acids long. Only the CDR3 DNA stays, 39 bases, in frame from base 1. The germline V gene (reference sequence) gives CDR1 as MNHNY and CDR2 as SVGAGI. Reading the label with the study, this specimen's time point is: about 28 days (+/-7) after the second vaccine dose. AZD1222 recipients with second doses at about 4 weeks or about 12 weeks were pooled, because spike-specific TCR depth and breadth did not differ between schedules. Samples from vaccinated people were obtained from the UK trials COV001 and COV002, which included a single-blind randomized controlled phase 2/3 trial of AZD1222 (ChAdOx1 nCoV-19) in healthy adults. For TCRbeta chain sequencing, PBMC samples were collected from trial participants at day 0 and at day 28 after the second dose.

The CDR3 regions of human TCRbeta chains were analyzed by immunosequencing. Concerning the study's data processing: TCRs in the repertoires were matched against a reference library of SARS-CoV-2-specific TCRs that had been generated with the MIRA antigen-specificity platform. Breadth was defined as the fraction of unique TCRs that were SARS-CoV-2-associated, and depth was defined as the fraction of total T cells that were SARS-CoV-2-associated. Using the MIRA data, each spike-specific TCR was mapped to the spike region that the TCR reacts to and placed in a CD4 or CD8 class. Log10-transformed breadth and depth values were compared by one-way ANOVA with Sidak's multiple comparisons tests. TCRdb re-hosts the immuneACCESS table, in-frame sequences only. Its copies lack some clones; in the studies checked, an unresolved V gene accounts for under half of them, and the cause for the rest is not known. The V and J calls and the clone size are those of that table, but D and trimming were determined from the DNA. The sample table shows 250,000 to 300,000 clones, and 90% to 95% are seen once. The top ten clonotypes cover around 0.57% of the sample.

The material sequenced was peripheral blood, taken 28 days after the second AZD1222 dose. This chain joins TRBV6-6 to TRBJ1-1, with an unclear D gene assignment. The source of this sequence is an adult who received the AZD1222 COVID-19 vaccine. The CDR3 sequence is CASSLQMRTEAFF. Read as DNA, the sequence is TGTGCCAGCAGCCTCCAGATGCGAACTGAAGCTTTCTTT.